Below, one T cell receptor beta chain is given with its context. Its matching antigen is unknown. The sample is drawn from a study of cytomegalovirus exposure and HLA in healthy donors. About the study: Among the approximately 400 donors who were genotyped, about 80% fell in the genetic ancestry cluster that is associated with self-reported Caucasian donors. Study outcomes and limitations: Some highly shared sequence variants likely arose as a pipeline artifact. It was assumed in the presence/absence analyses that sequencing depth was roughly uniform across donors.

Primers included in the PCR were 60 Vbeta and 13 Jbeta primers. TCRdb's table, derived via immunoSEQ multiplex PCR, lists solely in-frame clones and lacks some. In the table there are fewer than 150,000 clones, over 65% of which are singletons. What was sequenced was PBMCs. The TCR sequence derives from a male donor in good health and CMV-seronegative.

The CDR3: CASSYRTGVGQETQYF. In nucleotides, the CDR3 is TGCGCCAGCAGCTATCGGACAGGGGTGGGACAAGAGACCCAGTACTTC. The V gene is TRBV5-1, the J gene TRBJ2-5, with 9 nucleotides matching TRBD1. CDR1 SGHRS and CDR2 YFSETQ come from the germline V gene. The V and J ends lost 3 bases and 2 bases, in that order; junction bases with no gene match: 8. The CDR3 consists of 16 residues. Together with reference TRBV5-1 and TRBJ2-5, the CDR3 gives the full variable domain: KAGVTQTPRYLIKTRGQQVTLSCSPISGHRSVSWYQQTPGQGLQFLFEYFSETQRNKGNFPGRFSGRQFSNSRSEMNVSTLELGDSALYLCASSYRTGVGQETQYFGPGTRLLVL.